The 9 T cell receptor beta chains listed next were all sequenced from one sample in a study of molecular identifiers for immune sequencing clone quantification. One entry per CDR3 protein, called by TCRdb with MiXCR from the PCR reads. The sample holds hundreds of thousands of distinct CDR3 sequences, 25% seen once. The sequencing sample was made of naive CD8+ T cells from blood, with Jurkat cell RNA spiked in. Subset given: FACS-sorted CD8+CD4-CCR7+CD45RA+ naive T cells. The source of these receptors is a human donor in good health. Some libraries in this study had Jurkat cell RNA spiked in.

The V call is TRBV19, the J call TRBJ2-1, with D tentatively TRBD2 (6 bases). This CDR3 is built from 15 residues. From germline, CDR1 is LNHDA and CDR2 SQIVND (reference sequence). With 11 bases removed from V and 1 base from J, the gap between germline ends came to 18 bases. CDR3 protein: CAASKGTASYNEQFF. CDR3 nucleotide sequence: TGTGCCGCCAGTAAGGGGACTGCTTCCTACAATGAGCAGTTCTTC. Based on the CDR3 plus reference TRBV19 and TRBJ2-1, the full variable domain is DGGITQSPKYLFRKEGQNVTLSCEQNLNHDAMYWYRQDPGQGLRLIYYSQIVNDFQKGDIAEGYSVSREKKESFPLTVTSAQKNPTAFYLCAASKGTASYNEQFFGPGTRLTVL.

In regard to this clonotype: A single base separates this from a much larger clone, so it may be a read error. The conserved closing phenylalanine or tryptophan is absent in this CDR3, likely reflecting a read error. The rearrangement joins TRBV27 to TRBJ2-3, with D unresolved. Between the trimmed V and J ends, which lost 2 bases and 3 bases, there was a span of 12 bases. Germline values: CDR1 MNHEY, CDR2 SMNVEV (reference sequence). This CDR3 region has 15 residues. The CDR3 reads CASSLPPAGTDTQYI. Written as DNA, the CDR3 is TGTGCCAGCAGTTTACCCCCCGCCGGGACAGATACGCAGTATATT.

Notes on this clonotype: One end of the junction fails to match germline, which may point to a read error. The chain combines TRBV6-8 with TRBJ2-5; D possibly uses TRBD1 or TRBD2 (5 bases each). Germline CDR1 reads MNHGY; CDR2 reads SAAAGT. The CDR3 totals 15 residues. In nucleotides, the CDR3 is TGTGCCAGCCACATCGAATTGGGGGACCAAGGGACCCAGTACTTC. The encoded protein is CASHIELGDQGTQYF.

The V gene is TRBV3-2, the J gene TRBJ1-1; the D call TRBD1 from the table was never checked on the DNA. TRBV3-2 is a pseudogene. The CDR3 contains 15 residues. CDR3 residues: CASSQGCPMNTEAFF. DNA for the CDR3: TGTGCCAGCAGCCAAGGCTGTCCCATGAACACTGAAGCTTTCTTT.

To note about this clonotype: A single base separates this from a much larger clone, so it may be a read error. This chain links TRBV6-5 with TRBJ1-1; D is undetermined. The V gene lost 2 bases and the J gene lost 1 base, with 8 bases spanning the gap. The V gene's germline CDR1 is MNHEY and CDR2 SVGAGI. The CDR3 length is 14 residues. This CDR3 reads CASSYGPGNTEAFF. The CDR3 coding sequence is TGTGCCAGCAGTTACGGGCCGGGGAACACTGAAGCTTTCTTT.

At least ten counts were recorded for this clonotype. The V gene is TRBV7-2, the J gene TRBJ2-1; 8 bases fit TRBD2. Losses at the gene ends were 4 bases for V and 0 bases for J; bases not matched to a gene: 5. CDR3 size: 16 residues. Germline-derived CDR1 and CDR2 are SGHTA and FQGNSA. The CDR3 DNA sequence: TGTGCCAGCAGCTCGATAGCGGGGATCTCCTACAATGAGCAGTTCTTC. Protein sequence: CASSSIAGISYNEQFF.

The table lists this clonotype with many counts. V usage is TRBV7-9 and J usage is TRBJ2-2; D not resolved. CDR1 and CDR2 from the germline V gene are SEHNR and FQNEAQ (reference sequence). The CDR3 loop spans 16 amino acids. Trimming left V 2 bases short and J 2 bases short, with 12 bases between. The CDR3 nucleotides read TGTGCCAGCAGCTTACCTTCGACGGCCAACACCGGGGAGCTGTTTTTT. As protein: CASSLPSTANTGELFF.

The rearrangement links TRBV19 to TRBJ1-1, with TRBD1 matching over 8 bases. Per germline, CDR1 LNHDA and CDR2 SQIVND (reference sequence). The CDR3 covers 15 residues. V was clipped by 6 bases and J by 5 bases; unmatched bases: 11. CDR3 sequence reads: CASRSDRGPTTEAFF. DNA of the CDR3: TGTGCCAGTAGATCAGACAGGGGACCTACTACTGAAGCTTTCTTT.

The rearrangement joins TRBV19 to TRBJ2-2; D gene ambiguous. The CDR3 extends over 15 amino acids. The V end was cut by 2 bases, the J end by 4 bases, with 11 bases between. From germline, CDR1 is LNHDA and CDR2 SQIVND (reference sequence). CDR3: CASSIKGQSTGELFF. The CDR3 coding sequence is TGTGCCAGTAGTATAAAGGGCCAGTCCACCGGGGAGCTGTTTTTT. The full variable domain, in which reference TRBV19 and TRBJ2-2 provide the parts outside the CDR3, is DGGITQSPKYLFRKEGQNVTLSCEQNLNHDAMYWYRQDPGQGLRLIYYSQIVNDFQKGDIAEGYSVSREKKESFPLTVTSAQKNPTAFYLCASSIKGQSTGELFFGEGSRLTVL.